These 13 T cell receptor beta chains originate from one sample sequenced in a study of blood T cell repertoires in COVID-19. Some clones are missing from TCRdb's copy, which holds only in-frame ones; the method was immunoSEQ multiplex PCR. Here the sample spans hundreds of thousands of clones, about four fifths being singletons. The sequenced sample consisted of peripheral blood. The receptors here all came from a woman between 40 and 55 years old with active or convalescent COVID-19.

The chain combines TRBV11-2 with TRBJ1-2; 8 nucleotides align to TRBD1. Germline CDR1 and CDR2: SGHAT and FQNNGV. The CDR3 is 15 amino acids. The V segment lost 3 bases and the J segment 4 bases; nucleotides outside the gene matches: 7. The CDR3 nucleotides are TGTGCCAGCAGCTTCGGACAGGGTGCGGGCTATGGCTACACCTTC. Its protein is CASSFGQGAGYGYTF.

The chain couples TRBV5-4 to TRBJ2-5; 12 bases map to TRBD1. V lost 3 bases and J lost 6; bases outside the gene matches: 18. The CDR3 loop spans 19 amino acids. The germline CDR1 and CDR2 sequences are SGHNT and YYREEE (reference sequence). The CDR3 DNA reads TGTGCCAGCAGCTCCGGGGGGGGACAGGGGGCCCTGCGTTGGCAGACCCAGTACTTC. Translated, it gives CASSSGGGQGALRWQTQYF.

V and J are TRBV7-8 and TRBJ1-1; maybe TRBD1 (5 bases). V lost 1 base and J lost 5, with 11 bases in between. The CDR3 is made up of 14 amino acids. Germline values: CDR1 SGHVS, CDR2 FQNEAQ. CDR3 protein: CASSLVRGRTEAFF. The CDR3 DNA reads as TGTGCCAGCAGCTTAGTACGGGGGAGGACTGAAGCTTTCTTT.

In DNA form, the CDR3 reads TGTGCCGTCGGTCGGACTAGCTTTCGAGAGACCCAGTACTTC. This translates into CAVGRTSFRETQYF. The J gene is TRBJ2-5, the V gene TRBV3-1 (or the pseudogene TRBV3-2); 8 bases align to TRBD2. The CDR3 is 14 amino acids. Unmatched junction bases numbered 12, after V lost 11 bases and J lost 4 bases. Looked up from germline, CDR1 is LGHDT and CDR2 is YNNKEL (reference sequence).

The chain joins TRBV7-6 to TRBJ2-3; TRBD1 matches at 8 bases. V lost 3 bases to trimming and J lost 0 bases; unmatched junction nucleotides: 14. Per germline, CDR1 SGHVS and CDR2 FNYEAQ. CDR3 length: 19 residues. For the CDR3, the DNA is TGTGCCAGCAGCTTCCTCCGCCCAGGGGGCGTCTCCAGCACAGATACGCAGTATTTT. Its protein is CASSFLRPGGVSSTDTQYF.

This rearrangement joins TRBV20-1 to TRBJ1-2; D is perhaps TRBD1 (6 bases). With 3 bases removed from V and 2 bases from J, the gap between germline ends came to 10 bases. The CDR3 loop spans 13 amino acids. Germline V gene data show CDR1 as DFQATT and CDR2 as SNEGSKA (reference sequence). The CDR3 protein is CSASVRGNYGYTF. The CDR3, as DNA: TGCAGTGCTAGTGTCAGGGGCAACTATGGCTACACCTTC.

The chain employs TRBV7-3 and TRBJ2-5; weak D call: TRBD1 (6 bases). V lost 3 bases and J 1 base, leaving 6 bases between the germline ends. There are 13 residues in the CDR3. Germline CDR1 reads SGHTA; CDR2 reads FQGTGA. Written as DNA, the CDR3 is TGTGCCAGCAGCTTGGGGGCCCAAGAGACCCAGTACTTC. This gives the protein CASSLGAQETQYF.

The chain joins TRBV19 to TRBJ2-7; D remains ambiguous. The CDR3 is made up of 13 amino acids. The V and J ends lost 3 bases and 3 bases respectively, with 9 bases between them. Per germline, CDR1 LNHDA and CDR2 SQIVND (reference sequence). CDR3 nucleotide sequence: TGTGCCAGTAGTATTTATCTTTTCTACGAGCAGTACTTC. It encodes CASSIYLFYEQYF.

This chain links TRBV4-3 with TRBJ1-3; D is perhaps TRBD1 (6 bases). This CDR3 region has 19 residues. CDR1 is LGHNA and CDR2 is YSLEER in the germline V gene. V was shortened by 0 bases and J by 2 bases, with 20 bases between the two germline ends. This chain's CDR3 is CASSQDRGGQGLPGNTIYF. DNA of the CDR3: TGCGCCAGCAGCCAAGATCGCGGGGGACAAGGGTTACCTGGAAACACCATATATTTT.

The chain employs TRBV3-1 (or the pseudogene TRBV3-2) and TRBJ2-2; 11 bases are shared with TRBD2. This CDR3 has 16 amino acids. CDR1 and CDR2 from the germline V gene are LGHDT and YNNKEL (reference sequence). V lost 4 bases, J lost 5 bases, and 6 bases stayed unmatched. The CDR3 sequence is CASSPRTSGSTGELFF. The DNA of the CDR3 is TGTGCCAGCAGCCCTCGGACTAGCGGGTCTACCGGGGAGCTGTTTTTT.

J is TRBJ1-5 and V is TRBV10-3; no clear D. V shed 3 bases and J shed 5 bases, with 8 bases lying between them. This CDR3 is built from 13 residues. Germline CDR1 ENHRY, CDR2 SYGVKD. CDR3 amino acids: CAISDAEDQPQHF. CDR3 nucleotide sequence: TGTGCCATCAGTGACGCAGAAGATCAGCCCCAGCATTTT.

The chain has TRBV10-3 and TRBJ2-3; TRBD2 might be the D (6 bases). Trimming removed 6 bases at V and 3 bases at J, with 10 bases between. The CDR3 totals 13 residues. Germline-derived CDR1 and CDR2 are ENHRY and SYGVKD. This CDR3 reads CAISSGTTDTQYF. The CDR3 DNA reads TGTGCCATCAGCTCCGGGACTACAGATACGCAGTATTTT.

The chain is built from TRBV2 and TRBJ2-7; 9 nucleotides match TRBD1. V was clipped by 3 bases and J by 4 bases; unmatched bases: 7. Per the germline V gene, CDR1 is SNHLY and CDR2 is FYNNEI. CDR3 length: 15 residues. In DNA form, the CDR3 reads TGTGCCAGCAGTGAGGACCTGGGACAGGGATACGAGCAGTACTTC. It yields the protein CASSEDLGQGYEQYF.